The clone carrying this T cell receptor (beta chain) was counted ten times or more. Its target is unknown. Researchers amplified the TCR beta CDR3 regions from RNA transcripts. A first-round RT-PCR of the TCR CDR3 used the HTBI primer set. Using its own MiXCR run on the multiplex PCR reads, TCRdb lists one record per CDR3 protein. The sample holds 45,000 to 75,000 distinct CDR3 sequences, around half seen once. This specimen belongs to a study of T cells in Graves' hyperthyroidism and ophthalmopathy. The cohort's ophthalmopathy patients, a group with duration under 3 months, had a Clinical Activity Score of at least 3 and a NOSPECS grade of at least 4. The study's findings and limits: A model of 13 V-J pairs discriminated ophthalmopathy from stable hyperthyroidism. Blood shared most expanded thyroid clonotypes above 0.001.

The TCR was taken from a woman younger than 45 with Graves' ophthalmopathy. The sequenced sample consisted of blood.

For the CDR3, the DNA is TGTGCTAGAGGCCCCGGACTAGCGCCAAGCACAGATACGCAGTATTTT. It is translated as CARGPGLAPSTDTQYF. The genes are TRBV12-5 and TRBJ2-3; 9 positions agree with TRBD2. CDR1 is LGHNT, CDR2 FRNRAP, per germline. This CDR3 is 16 amino acids long. J lost 0 bases, V lost 9 bases, and 10 bases had no gene match.